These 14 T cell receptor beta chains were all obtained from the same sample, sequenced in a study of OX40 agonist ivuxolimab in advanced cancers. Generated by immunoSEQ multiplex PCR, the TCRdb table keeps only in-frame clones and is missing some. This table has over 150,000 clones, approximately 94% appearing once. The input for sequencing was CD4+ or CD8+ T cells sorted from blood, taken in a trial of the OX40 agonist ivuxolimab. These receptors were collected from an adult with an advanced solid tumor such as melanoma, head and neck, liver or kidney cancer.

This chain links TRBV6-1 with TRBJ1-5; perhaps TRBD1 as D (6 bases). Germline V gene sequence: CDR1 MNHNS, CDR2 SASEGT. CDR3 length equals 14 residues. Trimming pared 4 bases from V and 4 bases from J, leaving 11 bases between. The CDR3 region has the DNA TGTGCCAGCAGTGCAGGACAGCATAATCAGCCCCAGCATTTT. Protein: CASSAGQHNQPQHF.

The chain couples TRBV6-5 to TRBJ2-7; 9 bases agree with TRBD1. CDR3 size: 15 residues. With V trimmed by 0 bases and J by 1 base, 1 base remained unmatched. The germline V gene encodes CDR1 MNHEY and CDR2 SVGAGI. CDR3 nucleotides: TGTGCCAGCAGTTACTCGGACAGGGGATCCTACGAGCAGTACTTC. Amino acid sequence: CASSYSDRGSYEQYF.

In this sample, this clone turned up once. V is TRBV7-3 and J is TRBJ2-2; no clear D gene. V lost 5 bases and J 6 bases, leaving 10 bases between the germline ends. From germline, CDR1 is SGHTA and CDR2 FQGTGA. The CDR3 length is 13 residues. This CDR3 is CASSPRQAGELFF. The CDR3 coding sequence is TGTGCCAGCAGCCCTCGGCAGGCCGGGGAGCTGTTTTTT.

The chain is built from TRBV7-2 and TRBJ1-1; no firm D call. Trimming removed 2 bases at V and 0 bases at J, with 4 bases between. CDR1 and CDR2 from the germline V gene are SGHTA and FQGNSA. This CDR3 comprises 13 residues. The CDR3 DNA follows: TGTGCCAGCAGCTTATATTTGAACACTGAAGCTTTCTTT. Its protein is CASSLYLNTEAFF.

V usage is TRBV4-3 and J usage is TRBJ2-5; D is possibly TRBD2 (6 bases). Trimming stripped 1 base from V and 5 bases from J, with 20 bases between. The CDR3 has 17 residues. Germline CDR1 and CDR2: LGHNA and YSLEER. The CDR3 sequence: CASSQAFFGGGVETQYF. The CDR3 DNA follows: TGCGCCAGCAGCCAAGCGTTCTTTGGGGGAGGCGTGGAGACCCAGTACTTC.

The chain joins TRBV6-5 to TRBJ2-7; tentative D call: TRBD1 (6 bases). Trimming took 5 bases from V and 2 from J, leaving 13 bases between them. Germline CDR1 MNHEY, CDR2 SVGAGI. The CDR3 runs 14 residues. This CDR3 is CASSLDRGTYEQYF. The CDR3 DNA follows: TGTGCCAGCAGTCTGGACAGAGGGACCTACGAGCAGTACTTC.

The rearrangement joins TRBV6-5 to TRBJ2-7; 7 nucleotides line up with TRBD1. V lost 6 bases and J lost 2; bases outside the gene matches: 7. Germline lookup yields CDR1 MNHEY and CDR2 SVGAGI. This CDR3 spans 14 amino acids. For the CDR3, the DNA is TGTGCCAGCAGACCCCGGGACAGCCCCTACGAGCAGTACTTC. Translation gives CASRPRDSPYEQYF.

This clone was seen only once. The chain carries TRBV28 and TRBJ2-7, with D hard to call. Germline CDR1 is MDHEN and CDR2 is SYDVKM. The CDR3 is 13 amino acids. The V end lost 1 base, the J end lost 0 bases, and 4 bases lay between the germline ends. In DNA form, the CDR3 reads TGTGCCAGCAGTTTATACGACTCCTACGAGCAGTACTTC. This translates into CASSLYDSYEQYF. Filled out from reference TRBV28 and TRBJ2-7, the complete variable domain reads DVKVTQSSRYLVKRTGEKVFLECVQDMDHENMFWYRQDPGLGLRLIYFSYDVKMKEKGDIPEGYSVSREKKERFSLILESASTNQTSMYLCASSLYDSYEQYFGPGTRLTVT.

CDR3 region: CASHPGAGVAFEQYF. DNA of the CDR3: TGTGCCAGCCACCCGGGGGCGGGAGTGGCCTTCGAGCAGTACTTC. This chain connects TRBV28 to TRBJ2-7; weak D call: TRBD2 (7 bases). Germline lookup yields CDR1 MDHEN and CDR2 SYDVKM. The CDR3 is made up of 15 amino acids. Trimming pared 8 bases from V and 6 bases from J, leaving 23 bases between. The whole variable domain, remainder taken from reference TRBV28 and TRBJ2-7, is DVKVTQSSRYLVKRTGEKVFLECVQDMDHENMFWYRQDPGLGLRLIYFSYDVKMKEKGDIPEGYSVSREKKERFSLILESASTNQTSMYLCASHPGAGVAFEQYFGPGTRLTVT.

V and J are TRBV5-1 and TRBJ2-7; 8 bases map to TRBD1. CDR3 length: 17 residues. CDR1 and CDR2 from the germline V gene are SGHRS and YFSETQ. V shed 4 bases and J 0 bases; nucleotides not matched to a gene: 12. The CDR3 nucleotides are TGCGCCAGCAGCCAGGACAGGGAAGGGCGGGACTCCTACGAGCAGTACTTC. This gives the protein CASSQDREGRDSYEQYF.

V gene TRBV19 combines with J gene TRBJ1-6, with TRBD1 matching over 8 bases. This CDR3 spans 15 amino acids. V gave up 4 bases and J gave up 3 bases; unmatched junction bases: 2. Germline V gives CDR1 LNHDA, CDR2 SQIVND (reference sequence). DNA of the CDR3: TGTGCCAGTAGTAGACAGGGGATCTATAATTCACCCCTCCACTTT. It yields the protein CASSRQGIYNSPLHF.

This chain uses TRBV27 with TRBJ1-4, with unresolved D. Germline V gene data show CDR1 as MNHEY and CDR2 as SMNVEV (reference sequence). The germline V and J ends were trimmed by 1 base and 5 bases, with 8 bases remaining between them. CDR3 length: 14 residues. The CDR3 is CASSLWRSNEKLFF. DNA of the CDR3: TGTGCCAGCAGTTTATGGAGAAGCAATGAAAAACTGTTTTTT.

This CDR3 is CASSLEYEQYF. The CDR3 nucleotides read TGTGCCAGCAGCTTGGAGTACGAGCAGTACTTC. The rearrangement links TRBV5-4 to TRBJ2-7, with no clear D. The V end was cut by 0 bases, the J end by 4 bases, with 2 bases between. The CDR3 totals 11 residues. In germline, CDR1 is SGHNT, CDR2 YYREEE (reference sequence).

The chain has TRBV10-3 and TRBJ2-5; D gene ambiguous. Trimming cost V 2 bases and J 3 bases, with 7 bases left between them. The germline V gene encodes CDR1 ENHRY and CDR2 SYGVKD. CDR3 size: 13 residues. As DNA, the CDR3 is TGTGCCATCAGTGAGCACAACGAAGAGACCCAGTACTTC. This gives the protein CAISEHNEETQYF.